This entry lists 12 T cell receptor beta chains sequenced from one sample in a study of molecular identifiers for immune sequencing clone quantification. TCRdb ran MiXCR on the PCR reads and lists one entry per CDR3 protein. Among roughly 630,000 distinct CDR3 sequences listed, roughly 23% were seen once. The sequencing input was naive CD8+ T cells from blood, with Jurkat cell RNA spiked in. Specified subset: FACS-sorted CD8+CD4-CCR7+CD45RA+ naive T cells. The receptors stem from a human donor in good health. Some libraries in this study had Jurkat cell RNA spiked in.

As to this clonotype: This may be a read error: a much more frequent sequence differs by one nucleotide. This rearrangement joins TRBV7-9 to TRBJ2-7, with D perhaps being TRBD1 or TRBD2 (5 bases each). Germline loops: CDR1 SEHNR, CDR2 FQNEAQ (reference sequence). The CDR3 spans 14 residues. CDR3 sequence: CASSFAYPGDERYF. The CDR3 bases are TGTGCCAGCAGCTTTGCGTATCCCGGGGACGAGCGGTACTTC.

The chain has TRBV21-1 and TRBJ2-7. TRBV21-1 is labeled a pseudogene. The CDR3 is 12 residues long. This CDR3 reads CASRVPSYEQYF. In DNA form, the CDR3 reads TGTGCCAGCAGAGTACCCTCCTACGAGCAGTACTTC.

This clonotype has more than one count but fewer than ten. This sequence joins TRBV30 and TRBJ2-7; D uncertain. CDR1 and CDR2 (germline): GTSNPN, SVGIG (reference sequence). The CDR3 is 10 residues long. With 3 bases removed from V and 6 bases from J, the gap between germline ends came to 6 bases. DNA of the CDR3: TGTGCCTGGAGCGATGGCGAGCAGTACTTC. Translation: CAWSDGEQYF.

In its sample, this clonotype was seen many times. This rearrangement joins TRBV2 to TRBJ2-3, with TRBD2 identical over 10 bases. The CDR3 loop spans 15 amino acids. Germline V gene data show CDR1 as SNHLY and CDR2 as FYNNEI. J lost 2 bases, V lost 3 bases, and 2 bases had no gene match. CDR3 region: CASSDTSGATDTQYF. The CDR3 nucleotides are TGTGCCAGCAGTGACACTAGCGGGGCCACAGATACGCAGTATTTT.

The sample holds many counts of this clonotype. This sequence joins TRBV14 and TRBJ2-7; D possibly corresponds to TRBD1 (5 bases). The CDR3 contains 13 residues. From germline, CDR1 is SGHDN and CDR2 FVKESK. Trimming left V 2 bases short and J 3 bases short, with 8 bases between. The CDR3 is CASSQTDSYEQYF. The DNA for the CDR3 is TGTGCCAGCAGCCAAACAGACAGCTACGAGCAGTACTTC.

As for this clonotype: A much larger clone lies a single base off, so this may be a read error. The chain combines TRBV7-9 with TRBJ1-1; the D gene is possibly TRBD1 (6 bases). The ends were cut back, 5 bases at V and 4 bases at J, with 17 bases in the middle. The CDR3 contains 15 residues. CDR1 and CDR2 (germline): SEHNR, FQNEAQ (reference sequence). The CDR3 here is CASSLPTGPTTEAFF. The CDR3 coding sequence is TGTGCCAGCAGCCTCCCGACAGGTCCGACCACTGAAGCTTTCTTT.

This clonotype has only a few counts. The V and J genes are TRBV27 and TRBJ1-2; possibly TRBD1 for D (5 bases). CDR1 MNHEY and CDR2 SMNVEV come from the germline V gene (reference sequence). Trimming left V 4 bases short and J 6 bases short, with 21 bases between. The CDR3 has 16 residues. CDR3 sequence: CASSSLAPGRGHGYTF. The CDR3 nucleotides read TGTGCCAGCAGTTCCTTAGCCCCAGGGCGTGGACATGGCTACACCTTC.

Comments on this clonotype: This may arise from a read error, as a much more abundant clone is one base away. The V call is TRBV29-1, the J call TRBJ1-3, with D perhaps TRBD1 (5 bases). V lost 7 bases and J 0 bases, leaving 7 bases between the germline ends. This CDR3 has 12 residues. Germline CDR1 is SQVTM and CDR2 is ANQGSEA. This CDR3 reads CSGGGSGNTIYF. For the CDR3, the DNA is TGCAGCGGGGGGGGCTCTGGAAACACCATATATTTT.

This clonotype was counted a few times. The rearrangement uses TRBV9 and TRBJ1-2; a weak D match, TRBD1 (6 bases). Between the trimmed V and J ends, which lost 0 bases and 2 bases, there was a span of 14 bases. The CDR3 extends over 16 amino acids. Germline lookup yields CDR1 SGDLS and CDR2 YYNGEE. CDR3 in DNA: TGTGCCAGCAGCGTAGGGGACACCCGAGGAAACTATGGCTACACCTTC. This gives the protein CASSVGDTRGNYGYTF.

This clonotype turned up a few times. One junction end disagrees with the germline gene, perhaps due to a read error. The CDR3 bases are TGTGCTAGCAGTTTGGCGATGGGAAGCACAGATACGCAGTATTTT. Its protein is CASSLAMGSTDTQYF. The gene calls are TRBV27 and TRBJ2-3; D not certain. Germline CDR1 and CDR2: MNHEY and SMNVEV (reference sequence). There are 15 residues in the CDR3.

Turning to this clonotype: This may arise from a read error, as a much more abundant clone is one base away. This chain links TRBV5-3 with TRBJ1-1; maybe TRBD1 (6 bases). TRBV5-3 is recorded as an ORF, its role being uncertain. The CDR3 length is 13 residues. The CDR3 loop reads CASRDITNTEALF. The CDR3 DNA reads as TGTGCCAGCAGGGACATTACGAACACTGAAGCTCTCTTT.

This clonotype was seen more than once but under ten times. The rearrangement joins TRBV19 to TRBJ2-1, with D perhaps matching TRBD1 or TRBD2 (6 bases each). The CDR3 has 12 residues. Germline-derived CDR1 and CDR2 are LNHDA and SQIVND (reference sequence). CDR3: CGVGGPYNEQFF. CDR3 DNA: TGTGGAGTCGGGGGCCCCTACAATGAGCAGTTCTTC.